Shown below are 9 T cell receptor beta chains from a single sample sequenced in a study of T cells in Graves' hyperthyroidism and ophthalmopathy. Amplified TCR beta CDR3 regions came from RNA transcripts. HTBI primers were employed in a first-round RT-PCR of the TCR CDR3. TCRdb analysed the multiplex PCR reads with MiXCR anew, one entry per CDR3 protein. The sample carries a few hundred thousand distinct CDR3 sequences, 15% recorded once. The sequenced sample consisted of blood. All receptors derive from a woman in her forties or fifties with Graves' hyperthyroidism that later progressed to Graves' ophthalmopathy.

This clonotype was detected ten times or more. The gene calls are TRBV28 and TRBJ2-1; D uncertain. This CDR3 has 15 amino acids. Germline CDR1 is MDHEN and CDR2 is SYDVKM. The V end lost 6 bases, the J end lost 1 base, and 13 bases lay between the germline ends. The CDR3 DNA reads TGTGCCAGCAGCCGCCGGGCGGTATCCTACAATGAGCAGTTCTTC. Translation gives CASSRRAVSYNEQFF.

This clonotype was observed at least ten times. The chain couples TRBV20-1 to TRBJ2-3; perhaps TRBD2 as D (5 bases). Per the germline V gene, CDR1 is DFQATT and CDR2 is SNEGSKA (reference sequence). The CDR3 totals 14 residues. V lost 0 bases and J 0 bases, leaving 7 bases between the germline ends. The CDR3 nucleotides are TGCAGTGCTAGAGACGGGATTAGCACAGATACGCAGTATTTT. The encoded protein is CSARDGISTDTQYF.

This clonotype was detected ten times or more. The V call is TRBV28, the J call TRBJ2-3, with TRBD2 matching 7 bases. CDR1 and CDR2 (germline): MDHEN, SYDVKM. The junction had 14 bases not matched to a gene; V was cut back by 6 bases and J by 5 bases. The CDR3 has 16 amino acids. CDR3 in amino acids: CASRPRSGIRGDTQYF. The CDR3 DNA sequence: TGTGCCAGCAGGCCGCGGAGCGGGATCCGCGGAGATACGCAGTATTTT.

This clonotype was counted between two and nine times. The CDR3 DNA follows: TGTGCCAGCAGACGCGGAGGGGCCAACGTCCTGACTTTC. As protein: CASRRGGANVLTF. The chain has TRBV27 and TRBJ2-6; D is unresolved. V was cut by 6 bases and J by 4 bases, with 7 bases left in between. CDR1 MNHEY and CDR2 SMNVEV come from the germline V gene (reference sequence). The CDR3 has 13 residues. Full variable domain (missing parts from reference TRBV27 and TRBJ2-6): EAQVTQNPRYLITVTGKKLTVTCSQNMNHEYMSWYRQDPGLGLRQIYYSMNVEVTDKGDVPEGYKVSRKEKRNFPLILESPSPNQTSLYFCASRRGGANVLTFGAGSRLTVL.

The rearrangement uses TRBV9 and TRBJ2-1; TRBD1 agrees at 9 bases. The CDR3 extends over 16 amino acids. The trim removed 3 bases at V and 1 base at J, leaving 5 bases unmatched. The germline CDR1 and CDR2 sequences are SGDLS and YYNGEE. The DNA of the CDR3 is TGTGCCAGCAGCGCGCTGACAGGGGGGTCCTACAATGAGCAGTTCTTC. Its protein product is CASSALTGGSYNEQFF.

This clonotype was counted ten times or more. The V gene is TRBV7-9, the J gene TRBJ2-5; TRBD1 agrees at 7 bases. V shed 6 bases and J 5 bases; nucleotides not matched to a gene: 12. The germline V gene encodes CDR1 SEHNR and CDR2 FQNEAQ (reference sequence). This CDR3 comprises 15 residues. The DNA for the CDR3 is TGTGCCAGCAGAAGACAGGGATTATCGTTGGAGACCCAGTACTTC. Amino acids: CASRRQGLSLETQYF.

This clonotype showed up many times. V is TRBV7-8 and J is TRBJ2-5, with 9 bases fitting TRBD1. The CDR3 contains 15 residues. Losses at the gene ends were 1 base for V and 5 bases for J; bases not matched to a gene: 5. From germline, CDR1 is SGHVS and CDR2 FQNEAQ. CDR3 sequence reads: CASSLVTGGWETQYF. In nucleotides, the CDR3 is TGTGCCAGCAGCTTAGTAACAGGGGGCTGGGAGACCCAGTACTTC.

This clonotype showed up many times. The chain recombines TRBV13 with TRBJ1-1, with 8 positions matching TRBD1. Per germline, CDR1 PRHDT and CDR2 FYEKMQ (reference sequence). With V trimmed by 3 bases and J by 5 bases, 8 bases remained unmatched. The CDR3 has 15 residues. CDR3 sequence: CASSFDRGLSTEAFF. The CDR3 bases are TGTGCCAGCAGCTTTGACAGGGGATTGTCGACTGAAGCTTTCTTT.

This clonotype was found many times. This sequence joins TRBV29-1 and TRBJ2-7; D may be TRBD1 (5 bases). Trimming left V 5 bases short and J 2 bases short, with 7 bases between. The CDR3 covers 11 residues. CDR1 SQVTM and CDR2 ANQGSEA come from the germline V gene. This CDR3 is CSVIGAYEQYF. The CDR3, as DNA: TGCAGCGTTATAGGGGCCTACGAGCAGTACTTC.